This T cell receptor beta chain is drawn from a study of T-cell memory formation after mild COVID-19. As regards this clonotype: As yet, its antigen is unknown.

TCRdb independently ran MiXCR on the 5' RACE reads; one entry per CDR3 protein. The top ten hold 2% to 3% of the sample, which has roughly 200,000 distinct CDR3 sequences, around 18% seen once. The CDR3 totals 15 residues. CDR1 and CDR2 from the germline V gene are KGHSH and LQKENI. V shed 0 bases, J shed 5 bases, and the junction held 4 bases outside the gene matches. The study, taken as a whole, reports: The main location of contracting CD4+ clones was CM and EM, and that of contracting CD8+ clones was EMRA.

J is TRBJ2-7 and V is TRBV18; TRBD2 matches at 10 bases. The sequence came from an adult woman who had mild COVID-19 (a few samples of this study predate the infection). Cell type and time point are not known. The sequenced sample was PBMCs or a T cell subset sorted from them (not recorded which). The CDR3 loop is CASSPPLAGANEQYF. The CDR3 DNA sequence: TGTGCCAGCTCACCACCCCTAGCGGGAGCAAACGAGCAGTACTTC.